This T cell receptor beta chain originates from a study of blood T cell repertoires in COVID-19. About the research overall: Sites in the United States, Italy and Spain provided acute and convalescent COVID-19 samples. PBMCs, B-cell-depleted T cells, or T cells were the source of the cDNA or gDNA that made up the material.

Participants classified as exposed had met a COVID-19 case within 2 weeks before study entry. This clone was recorded only once. As originally analysed: Counts of nucleated cells, estimated from reference gene primer amplification, were obtained. Only in-frame clones appear in the TCRdb table, and some are missing; sequencing was by immunoSEQ multiplex PCR. The DNA gave D and trimming, while V, J and clone size come from that table. The sample records 150,000 to 200,000 clones, approximately 80% being singletons. The sample was PBMCs or T cells enriched from blood (not recorded which). The clonotype originates from a man in his sixties who had been exposed to COVID-19.

CDR3 amino acids: CASGLSGGSWGEQFF. In DNA form, the CDR3 reads TGTGCTAGTGGTTTGAGCGGGGGGTCCTGGGGTGAGCAGTTCTTC. The chain employs TRBV12-5 and TRBJ2-1; 9 nucleotides match TRBD2. CDR1 is LGHNT, CDR2 FRNRAP, per germline. Losses at the gene ends were 2 bases for V and 9 bases for J; bases not matched to a gene: 8. The CDR3 extends over 15 amino acids.